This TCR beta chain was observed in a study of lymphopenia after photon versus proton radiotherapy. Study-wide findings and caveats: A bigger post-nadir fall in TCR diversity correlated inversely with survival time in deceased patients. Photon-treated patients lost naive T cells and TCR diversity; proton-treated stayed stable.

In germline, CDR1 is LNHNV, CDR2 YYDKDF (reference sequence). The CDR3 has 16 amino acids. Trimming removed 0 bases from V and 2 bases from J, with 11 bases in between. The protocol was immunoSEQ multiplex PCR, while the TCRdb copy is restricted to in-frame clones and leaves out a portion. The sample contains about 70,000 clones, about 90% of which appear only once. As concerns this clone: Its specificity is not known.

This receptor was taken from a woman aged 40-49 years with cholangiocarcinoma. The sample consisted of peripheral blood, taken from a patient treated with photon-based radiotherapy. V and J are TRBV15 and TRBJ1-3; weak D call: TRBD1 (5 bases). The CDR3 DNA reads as TGTGCCACCAGCAGAGAGGGGCAGGCTACTGGAAACACCATATATTTT. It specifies CATSREGQATGNTIYF. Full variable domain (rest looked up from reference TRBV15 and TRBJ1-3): DAMVIQNPRYQVTQFGKPVTLSCSQTLNHNVMYWYQQKSSQAPKLLFHYYDKDFNNEADTPDNFQSRRPNTSFCFLDIRSPGLGDTAMYLCATSREGQATGNTIYFGEGSWLTVV.